This record looks at one TCR beta chain sequence and its context. Its antigen specificity is not known. Base quality data are lacking; no much larger clone is found one base away. These data originate in a study of T cell responses to AZD1222 COVID-19 vaccine listed by TCRdb under 2021. Study-level background: AZD1222 recipients with second doses at about 4 weeks or about 12 weeks were pooled, because spike-specific TCR depth and breadth did not differ between schedules. A total of approximately 240 trial participants underwent TCR sequencing, of whom 200 to 220 had received two doses of AZD1222 and roughly 26 had received two doses of the MenACWY control vaccine. Trial participants were enrolled by age into subgroups of 18-55, 56-69 and 70-plus years, and around 150, 28 and 57 TCR-sequenced participants, respectively, were included in these subgroups. Findings and caveats that apply to the study as a whole: Nearly half of unique spike-specific TCRs reportedly recognized epitopes outside regions mutated in the B.1.351 and B.1.1.7 variants. In the small 56-69-year group, the increase in depth fell short of significance, most likely because of low power. Because no day 14 peak-response samples were available, repertoires were characterized only after the peak T cell response. Conclusions about previously exposed vaccinees are limited because only five to seven AZD1222 recipients were SARS-CoV-2 seropositive at baseline. Participants were mostly white British, with more females than males. The authors suggested clonal diversity may have been underestimated. The vaccine-associated CD4 TCRs covered the entire spike protein, and the dominant responses fell in regions 160-218 and 743-854. A significant rise in spike-specific TCR breadth and depth was observed after two AZD1222 doses relative to day 0 and relative to MenACWY recipients.

The CDR3 starts with the cysteine, ends with the phenylalanine, and has 12 residues. Kept here is only the CDR3 DNA, which spans 36 bases and is read in frame from base 1. The germline V gene provides CDR1 MGHDK and CDR2 SYGVNS. V was cut back by 5 bases and J by 1 base, leaving a gap of 5 bases between them. In light of the paper, this sample's time point label describes: baseline before first vaccination. The vaccinee samples were drawn from two UK trials, COV001 and COV002, one of which was a single-blind randomized controlled phase 2/3 trial testing AZD1222 (ChAdOx1 nCoV-19) in healthy adults. Trial participant PBMC samples were collected at day 0 and day 28 after the second dose for TCRbeta chain sequencing. The CDR3 regions of human TCRbeta chains were analyzed by immunosequencing. The original pipeline was this. Repertoire TCRs were matched against a reference library of SARS-CoV-2-specific TCRs generated with the MIRA antigen-specificity platform. Breadth was defined as the fraction of unique TCRs that were SARS-CoV-2-associated. Depth was defined as the fraction of total T cells that were SARS-CoV-2-associated. Using the MIRA data, each spike-specific TCR was mapped to the spike region that the TCR reacts to and placed in a CD4 or CD8 class. Log10-transformed breadth and depth values were compared by one-way ANOVA with Sidak's multiple comparisons tests. TCRdb mirrors the immuneACCESS table, restricted to in-frame sequences. Some clones are absent from its copies; in checked studies, under half trace to an unresolved V gene, and the reason for the others is unknown. V, J and clone size derive from that table, while D and trimming were established from the DNA sequence. This sample holds some 140,000 clones; 93% were observed only once. The ten largest clonotypes hold 5.4% of the sample.

Specimen: peripheral blood, collected on day 0 of AZD1222 vaccination. This sequence was found in an adult in good health. The V and J genes are TRBV25-1 and TRBJ1-1, with the D gene not clear enough to name. The DNA sequence is as follows: TGTGCCAGCAGTTCCCCGAACACTGAAGCTTTCTTT. This yields the protein CASSSPNTEAFF.